This is a list of T cell receptor beta chains from one sample in a study of cytomegalovirus exposure and HLA in healthy donors. Produced via immunoSEQ multiplex PCR; TCRdb's table is partial and in-frame only. This sample yields about 180,000 clones, of which approximately 80% are seen a single time; less than 1.5% belongs to the top ten. The sample taken for sequencing was PBMCs. These TCRs come from a girl aged 5 to 17 in good health and CMV-seropositive. CDR3s include the opening cysteine and the closing phenylalanine or tryptophan. D genes are given only for firm matches.

CDR3,D,V,length
CASPPLRAGSNQETQYF,.,TRBV18,17
CASSPGATDTQYF,.,TRBV27,13
CASSQITGNQPQHF,.,TRBV4-1,14
CASSYSTSGNTGELFF,TRBD2,TRBV6-5,16
CASSIEGRTEQFF,.,TRBV19,13
CASSLRTGMNTEAFF,TRBD1,TRBV27,15
CASSLRFPEGYTF,.,TRBV7-9,13
CASSLRQVQGYTF,.,TRBV5-5,13
CASSQLEQGALSGANVLTF,TRBD1,TRBV16,19
CASSLAGSSYEQYF,.,TRBV7-9,14
CAWTSGQGRQPQHF,TRBD1,TRBV30,14
CASSLKASEYNEQFF,.,TRBV27,15
CASSLSRDTGELFF,.,TRBV7-9,14
CASSSPGQGPTGELFF,TRBD1,TRBV18,16
CASSLWPGSGYEQYF,.,TRBV5-1,15
CASSLEGTSGTDTQYF,TRBD2,TRBV5-1,16
CASSQTISDRDEQYF,TRBD1,TRBV4-3,15
CSAQQGAEAFF,.,TRBV29-1,11
CASSLKRAAYNEQFF,.,TRBV11-2,15
CASSPHYEQYF,.,TRBV11-1,11
CASSMDRGYTF,TRBD1,TRBV28,11
CASSLTSGGPSYNEQFF,TRBD2,TRBV7-9,17